This TCR beta chain was retrieved from a study of somatic mutations in cytotoxic T cells in rheumatoid arthritis. Study information: Selected T-cell populations stained with V beta antibodies were isolated by flow sorting to nearly 100% purity; these included V beta1+ cells subjected to TCRB sequencing.

Remarks on this clone: Its target is not known.

The CDR3 loop spans 14 amino acids. Germline V gene sequence: CDR1 MNHEY, CDR2 SVGAGI. Trimming stripped 5 bases from V and 3 bases from J, with 14 bases between. Findings and caveats of the study: With some 69 patients examined, 7 or 8 had a largest CD8+ clone exceeding 20% of CD8+ cells. The CD8+ clonality of rheumatoid arthritis patients increased with age, whereas that of healthy controls did not. Unidentified antigens were the targets of the expanded CD8+ clones.

Sequencing was performed with immunoSEQ multiplex PCR; in TCRdb, only in-frame clones are kept and a portion is missing. Of under 35,000 clones listed, approximately 86% were seen once; the top ten hold over 9%. The chain recombines TRBV6-5 with TRBJ2-7; D is perhaps TRBD1 (6 bases). The specimen was CD8+ T cells sorted from blood. The origin of this receptor is an adult with rheumatoid arthritis. CDR3 residues: CASSQPGHRYEQYF. CDR3 in DNA: TGTGCCAGCAGTCAACCGGGACACCGCTACGAGCAGTACTTC.